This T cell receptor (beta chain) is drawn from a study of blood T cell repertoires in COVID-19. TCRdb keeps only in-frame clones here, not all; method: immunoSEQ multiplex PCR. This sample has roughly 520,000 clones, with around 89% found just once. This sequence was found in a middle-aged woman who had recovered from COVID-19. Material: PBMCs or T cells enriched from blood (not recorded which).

The DNA for the CDR3 is TGTGCCAGCAGCGGCGGGACTAGCGGATACAATGAGCAGTTCTTC. The encoded protein is CASSGGTSGYNEQFF. This chain connects TRBV5-8 to TRBJ2-1, with 11 bases fitting TRBD2. The length of the CDR3 is 15 residues. The V and J ends lost 4 bases and 4 bases, in that order; junction bases with no gene match: 4. CDR1 and CDR2 (germline): SGHTS, YDEGEE.